These 32 T cell receptor beta chains came from one sample sequenced in a study of glioma-infiltrating T cells. The iRepertoire nested amplicon-rescue multiplex PCR amplified TCR alpha and beta CDR3s from RNA. TCRdb used MiXCR to reprocess the multiplex PCR reads, holding one entry per CDR3 protein. Of more than 350,000 distinct CDR3 sequences detected, about two fifths appear once; the ten largest clones hold 12%. Sample: glioma tissue, nonneoplastic brain tissue, or PBMCs (not recorded which). The receptors derive from a human donor with low-grade glioma or glioblastoma, undergoing nonglioma brain surgery, or in good health (not recorded which).

This clonotype came up many times. The chain couples TRBV3-1 to TRBJ2-7; unclear D gene. There are 13 residues in the CDR3. Germline CDR1 and CDR2: LGHDT and YNNKEL (reference sequence). V was clipped by 1 base and J by 2 bases, with 6 bases between them. The DNA for the CDR3 is TGTGCCAGCAGCCAAGCCCAAGCCTACGAGCAGTACTTC. Translation gives CASSQAQAYEQYF.

This clonotype was detected a few times. V and J are TRBV4-2 and TRBJ2-3; 8 bases are a match to TRBD2. This CDR3 contains 15 residues. In germline, CDR1 is LGHNA, CDR2 YNFKEQ. V shed 11 bases, J shed 0 bases, and the junction held 10 bases outside the gene matches. This chain's CDR3 is CASSGSSYSTDTQYF. CDR3 sequence (DNA): TGTGCCTCCAGCGGGAGCTCCTATAGCACAGATACGCAGTATTTT.

This clonotype was detected only a few times. The chain couples TRBV3-1 to TRBJ1-2, with TRBD1 matching 7 bases. The V segment lost 3 bases and the J segment 4 bases; nucleotides outside the gene matches: 11. This CDR3 spans 16 amino acids. Per germline, CDR1 LGHDT and CDR2 YNNKEL (reference sequence). This CDR3 is CASSHPSGQAIYGYTF. The DNA for the CDR3 is TGTGCCAGCAGCCACCCGAGCGGACAGGCCATCTATGGCTACACCTTC.

Of note for this clonotype: At one end, the junction sequence differs from germline, possibly due to a read error. The CDR3, as DNA: TGCACCAGCAGTTTAAAGGGGTCCGTATATGGCTACACCTTC. As protein: CTSSLKGSVYGYTF. J is TRBJ1-2 and V is TRBV27; tentative D call: TRBD1 (5 bases). The CDR3 contains 14 residues. CDR1 is MNHEY and CDR2 is SMNVEV in the germline V gene (reference sequence).

At least ten counts were recorded for this clonotype. The chain combines TRBV7-2 with TRBJ1-1, with TRBD1 matching 7 bases. With V trimmed by 5 bases and J by 1 base, 4 bases remained unmatched. The V gene's germline CDR1 is SGHTA and CDR2 FQGNSA. CDR3 length equals 14 residues. CDR3 DNA sequence: TGTGCCAGCAGCCCTCGGACAGGGAACACTGAAGCTTTCTTT. This encodes CASSPRTGNTEAFF.

The gene calls are TRBV24-1 and TRBJ2-1; D gene ambiguous. Trimming removed 4 bases from V and 4 bases from J, with 10 bases in between. The germline V gene encodes CDR1 KGHDR and CDR2 SFDVKD. The CDR3 contains 14 residues. The CDR3 DNA reads TGTGCCACCAGTGACCCCGGATCTTACAATGAGCAGTTCTTC. This translates into CATSDPGSYNEQFF.

V usage is TRBV6-6 and J usage is TRBJ2-7; tentative D call: TRBD2 (5 bases). With 0 bases removed from V and 12 bases from J, the gap between germline ends came to 15 bases. The CDR3 extends over 13 amino acids. Germline V lookup: CDR1 MNHNY, CDR2 SVGAGI (reference sequence). The DNA of the CDR3 is TGTGCCAGCAGTTACTCTGCGGGCCCTCTGGGGTACTTC. Translated: CASSYSAGPLGYF.

This clonotype was seen only a few times. V is TRBV6-1 and J is TRBJ2-5; no clear D. The CDR3 has 14 amino acids. Germline loops: CDR1 MNHNS, CDR2 SASEGT. V lost 6 bases and J lost 1, with 12 bases in between. Here the CDR3 DNA reads TGTGCCAGCAGCAAAACAGCATCCCAAGAGACCCAGTACTTC. It translates to CASSKTASQETQYF.

The chain recombines TRBV27 with TRBJ1-5; D might be TRBD1 or TRBD2, each matching 5 bases. The closer fit of TRBJ2-3 to the DNA end suggests the J call may be wrong. The CDR3 runs 16 residues. Germline CDR1 and CDR2: MNHEY and SMNVEV (reference sequence). CDR3 DNA sequence: TGTGCCAGCAGCGGTCTTGAGGGACCCCGCAATCAGCCCCAGTATTTT. It encodes CASSGLEGPRNQPQYF.

This clonotype has just a few counts. The V call is TRBV15, the J call TRBJ2-7; TRBD1 matches 9 bases. V was pared by 3 bases and J by 6 bases, with 9 bases of the junction left unmatched. The length of the CDR3 is 15 residues. Per the germline V gene, CDR1 is LNHNV and CDR2 is YYDKDF (reference sequence). The chain's CDR3 is CATSSQAGTGREQYF. For the CDR3, the DNA is TGTGCCACCAGCAGCCAAGCCGGGACAGGGCGCGAGCAGTACTTC.

This chain connects TRBV5-4 to TRBJ2-7; D is perhaps TRBD2 (6 bases). Germline V gives CDR1 SGHNT, CDR2 YYREEE (reference sequence). The V and J ends lost 4 bases and 2 bases respectively, with 13 bases between them. CDR3 length: 14 amino acids. The CDR3 DNA reads TGTGCCAGCAGCCGTCGACTAGTTCCCTACGAGCAGTACTTC. It yields the protein CASSRRLVPYEQYF.

The rearrangement uses TRBV7-9 and TRBJ1-1; D remains ambiguous. Germline CDR1 and CDR2: SEHNR and FQNEAQ (reference sequence). This CDR3 has 15 amino acids. Between the trimmed V and J ends, which lost 5 bases and 1 base, there was a span of 14 bases. The CDR3 nucleotides read TGTGCCAGCAGCATAGGGAGGAGCAGGAACACTGAAGCTTTCTTT. Amino acids: CASSIGRSRNTEAFF.

The chain carries TRBV6-1 and TRBJ2-1; the D gene is possibly TRBD2 (5 bases). Trimming removed 5 bases at V and 4 bases at J, with 12 bases between. There are 14 residues in the CDR3. Germline V lookup: CDR1 MNHNS, CDR2 SASEGT. The chain's CDR3 is CASSYEGGYNEQFF. CDR3 in DNA: TGTGCCAGCAGTTACGAGGGCGGGTACAATGAGCAGTTCTTC.

This clonotype appeared a few times. One junction end disagrees with the germline gene, perhaps due to a read error. V gene TRBV28 combines with J gene TRBJ2-3, with unresolved D. The CDR3 sequence is 11 residues long. Germline assignment: CDR1 MDHEN and CDR2 SYDVKM. The CDR3 protein is CAGSLHNTQYF. Written as DNA, the CDR3 is TGTGCCGGCAGTCTACATAATACACAGTATTTT.

This clonotype appeared a few times. V usage is TRBV2 and J usage is TRBJ2-5; 8 nucleotides line up with TRBD2. The ends lost 4 bases at V and 2 bases at J; junction bases unmatched: 3. The CDR3 is 14 residues long. The germline gives CDR1 SNHLY, CDR2 FYNNEI. The CDR3 nucleotides read TGTGCCAGCAGTGGAGGGACTAGACAAGAGACCCAGTACTTC. It encodes CASSGGTRQETQYF.

This clonotype was recorded a few times. The junction and the germline gene differ at one end; a read error may be behind it. The CDR3: CASSLRTVADTQYF. CDR3 bases: TGTGCTAGCAGCCTACGGACGGTAGCAGATACGCAGTATTTT. This rearrangement joins TRBV7-7 to TRBJ2-3; no firm D call. The CDR3 has 14 amino acids. Germline CDR1 reads SSHAT; CDR2 reads FNYEAQ (reference sequence).

The CDR3 DNA is TGTGCCAGCAGCTTAAAAGGCACTAGCGGGATTATTTACGAGCAGTACTTC. As protein: CASSLKGTSGIIYEQYF. The chain uses TRBV7-2 and TRBJ2-7, with 10 bases fitting TRBD2. Germline V CDR1 and CDR2: SGHTA, FQGNSA. V gave up 2 bases and J gave up 4 bases; unmatched junction bases: 11. CDR3 length: 17 amino acids. The full variable domain, rest sourced from reference TRBV7-2 and TRBJ2-7, is GAGVSQSPSNKVTEKGKDVELRCDPISGHTALYWYRQSLGQGLEFLIYFQGNSAPDKSGLPSDRFSAERTGGSVSTLTIQRTQQEDSAVYLCASSLKGTSGIIYEQYFGPGTRLTVT.

This clonotype was seen a few times. CDR3 in amino acids: CASSGLGSNQPQHF. CDR3 DNA: TGTGCCAGTAGTGGCCTGGGGAGCAATCAGCCCCAGCATTTT. The chain links TRBV19 to TRBJ1-5; no clear D. The germline V gene encodes CDR1 LNHDA and CDR2 SQIVND (reference sequence). CDR3 size: 14 residues. The V end was cut by 5 bases, the J end by 1 base, with 9 bases between. Full variable domain (remainder filled in from reference TRBV19 and TRBJ1-5): DGGITQSPKYLFRKEGQNVTLSCEQNLNHDAMYWYRQDPGQGLRLIYYSQIVNDFQKGDIAEGYSVSREKKESFPLTVTSAQKNPTAFYLCASSGLGSNQPQHFGDGTRLSIL.

This clonotype has a handful of counts. The gene calls are TRBV29-1 and TRBJ2-7; no clear D. Looked up from germline, CDR1 is SQVTM and CDR2 is ANQGSEA. There are 13 residues in the CDR3. V lost 7 bases and J 1 base, leaving 14 bases between the germline ends. The CDR3: CSGTDVLSYEQYF. CDR3 nucleotide sequence: TGCAGCGGGACGGACGTATTGTCCTACGAGCAGTACTTC.

Regarding this clonotype: This may stem from a read error, because a much larger clone lies one nucleotide away. This sequence joins TRBV6-6 and TRBJ1-4; perhaps TRBD1 as D (5 bases). Trimming shortened V by 0 bases and J by 9 bases, and 17 bases separated the two germline ends. Germline V gives CDR1 MNHNY, CDR2 SVGAGI (reference sequence). There are 16 residues in the CDR3. The CDR3 DNA reads as TGTGCCAGCAGTTACTCGATCAGGGACTTGGGGAAAAAACTGTTTTTT. It yields the protein CASSYSIRDLGKKLFF.

This clonotype was detected many times. The CDR3 nucleotides read TGCAGTGCTCCCCACGCTAGCGGGTTCAACAATGAGCAGTTCTTC. It is translated as CSAPHASGFNNEQFF. The rearrangement uses TRBV20-1 and TRBJ2-1; 8 bases line up with TRBD2. Germline assignment: CDR1 DFQATT and CDR2 SNEGSKA (reference sequence). Unmatched junction bases numbered 11, after V lost 5 bases and J lost 5 bases. CDR3 length: 15 amino acids.

This clonotype was counted a single time. This may come from a read error, since a much larger clone is one base off. The chain has TRBV20-1 and TRBJ1-5; TRBD1 might be the D (5 bases). V was shortened by 0 bases and J by 16 bases, with 22 bases between the two germline ends. CDR1 is DFQATT and CDR2 is SNEGSKA in the germline V gene (reference sequence). This CDR3 spans 14 amino acids. The CDR3 DNA is TGCAGTGCTAGAGATCTATTAGGGGAAACCGTATCACATTTT. Amino acids: CSARDLLGETVSHF.

This chain uses TRBV7-3 with TRBJ2-7, with D tentatively TRBD1 or TRBD2 (7 bases each). CDR1 is SGHTA and CDR2 is FQGTGA in the germline V gene. Between the trimmed V and J ends, which lost 4 bases and 2 bases, there was a span of 18 bases. CDR3 size: 16 residues. Written as DNA, the CDR3 is TGTGCCAGCAGCTCCAGGGGGGGGAGTAGGACCTACGAGCAGTACTTC. This codes for CASSSRGGSRTYEQYF.

The genes are TRBV5-4 and TRBJ2-2; D ambiguous. The V gene's germline CDR1 is SGHNT and CDR2 YYREEE (reference sequence). Trimming left V 4 bases short and J 4 bases short, with 8 bases between. The CDR3 runs 13 residues. The CDR3 sequence: CASSPQVTGELFF. The CDR3 DNA follows: TGTGCCAGCAGCCCCCAAGTCACCGGGGAGCTGTTTTTT.

With regard to this clonotype: Just one base apart from a much larger clone, this may be a read error. The chain links TRBV7-2 to TRBJ2-3, with D hard to call. From germline, CDR1 is SGHTA and CDR2 FQGNSA. The CDR3 consists of 14 residues. The CDR3 nucleotides read TGTGCCAGCAGATTAGTAGAGTGGGAAGATACGCAGTATTTT. Encoded protein: CASRLVEWEDTQYF.

This clonotype was observed at least ten times. V gene TRBV27 combines with J gene TRBJ2-3; 8 bases fit TRBD1. V lost 4 bases, J lost 2 bases, and 2 bases stayed unmatched. CDR1 is MNHEY, CDR2 SMNVEV, per germline (reference sequence). The CDR3 sequence is 14 residues long. CDR3: CASSYRGDTDTQYF. In nucleotides, the CDR3 is TGTGCCAGCAGTTACAGGGGGGACACAGATACGCAGTATTTT.

This chain joins TRBV4-3 and TRBJ2-1; TRBD1 matches 10 bases. CDR3 length: 19 amino acids. From germline, CDR1 is LGHNA and CDR2 YSLEER. J gave up 1 base and V 0 bases, and 9 bases lay outside the gene matches. The CDR3 region is CASSQDWGTGDRSYNEQFF. As DNA, the CDR3 is TGCGCCAGCAGCCAAGATTGGGGGACAGGGGATAGGTCCTACAATGAGCAGTTCTTC.

V and J are TRBV18 and TRBJ1-1, with D tentatively TRBD1 (5 bases). CDR1 and CDR2 (germline): KGHSH, LQKENI. V lost 2 bases, J lost 5 bases, and 12 bases lay in between. CDR3 size: 14 residues. The CDR3 loop reads CASSPSVRETEAFF. For the CDR3, the DNA is TGTGCCAGCTCACCAAGCGTCAGGGAAACTGAAGCTTTCTTT.

This clonotype was seen at least ten times. V gene TRBV20-1 combines with J gene TRBJ2-3, with 16 bases lining up with TRBD2. This CDR3 has 18 residues. Germline CDR1 reads DFQATT; CDR2 reads SNEGSKA (reference sequence). J lost 2 bases, V lost 3 bases, and 8 bases had no gene match. The CDR3 coding sequence is TGCAGTGCTAGGATACCGGGACTAGCGGGAGGGCCCACAGATACGCAGTATTTT. Protein sequence: CSARIPGLAGGPTDTQYF.

The chain recombines TRBV4-3 with TRBJ2-7, with 13 bases fitting TRBD2. CDR3 length equals 16 residues. V trimming: 5 bases; J trimming: 7 bases; junction bases outside the gene matches: 11. CDR1 is LGHNA and CDR2 is YSLEER in the germline V gene. CDR3 nucleotides: TGCGCCAGCAGCTTGCGGACTAGCGGGAGTTTGGTTGAGCAGTACTTC. Translating it yields CASSLRTSGSLVEQYF.

CDR3 bases: TGTGCCAGCAGCACCGTTTGGGGCCCCCTTTCGGGAACTGAAGCTTTCTTT. As protein: CASSTVWGPLSGTEAFF. The rearrangement uses TRBV7-2 and TRBJ1-1, with a tentative D call TRBD1 (5 bases). Germline assignment: CDR1 SGHTA and CDR2 FQGNSA. The CDR3 runs 17 residues. Trimming took off 5 bases at V and 5 bases at J, with 24 bases between the two ends. The complete variable domain, with remaining parts taken from reference TRBV7-2 and TRBJ1-1, reads GAGVSQSPSNKVTEKGKDVELRCDPISGHTALYWYRQSLGQGLEFLIYFQGNSAPDKSGLPSDRFSAERTGGSVSTLTIQRTQQEDSAVYLCASSTVWGPLSGTEAFFGQGTRLTVV.

The rearrangement joins TRBV20-1 to TRBJ2-6; D may be TRBD2 (6 bases). The CDR3 sequence is 16 residues long. Germline loops: CDR1 DFQATT, CDR2 SNEGSKA (reference sequence). Between the trimmed V and J ends, which lost 5 bases and 0 bases, there was a span of 14 bases. The CDR3 sequence is CSARPPGSSGANVLTF. The CDR3 bases are TGCAGTGCTCGGCCTCCCGGGAGCTCTGGGGCCAACGTCCTGACTTTC.